Below, 21 T cell receptor beta chains from the same sample are listed, as sequenced in a study of cytomegalovirus exposure and HLA in healthy donors. Clones were read by immunoSEQ multiplex PCR, and TCRdb kept only the in-frame ones, dropping some. The sample lists roughly 300,000 clones; about 85% were seen once. Source material: PBMCs. The source of these receptors is a woman aged 25 to 45 in good health and CMV-seropositive.

The chain employs TRBV5-4 and TRBJ1-2, with 8 bases fitting TRBD1. V shed 4 bases, J shed 4 bases, and the junction held 12 bases outside the gene matches. Germline lookup yields CDR1 SGHNT and CDR2 YYREEE (reference sequence). The CDR3 is 16 amino acids. The CDR3 region has the DNA TGTGCCAGCAGCCAAGAACTTACCAGGGGGCTCTATGGCTACACCTTC. This codes for CASSQELTRGLYGYTF.

J is TRBJ2-7 and V is TRBV18; the match to TRBD2 covers 7 bases. The CDR3 has 18 amino acids. Trimming took 0 bases from V and 0 from J; bases not matched to a gene: 11. The germline V gene encodes CDR1 KGHSH and CDR2 LQKENI. CDR3 DNA: TGTGCCAGCTCACCACCGGATAGCGGGTTACTTAGCTCCTACGAGCAGTACTTC. Protein product: CASSPPDSGLLSSYEQYF.

The V gene is TRBV6-5, the J gene TRBJ1-2; D gene ambiguous. V lost 4 bases, J lost 4 bases, and 10 bases lay in between. The CDR3 is 13 amino acids. CDR1 and CDR2 (germline): MNHEY, SVGAGI. CDR3 DNA sequence: TGTGCCAGCAGTTCACAGAGAATCTATGGCTACACCTTC. This encodes CASSSQRIYGYTF.

The chain combines TRBV15 with TRBJ2-1; 7 nucleotides match TRBD2. The trim removed 8 bases at V and 0 bases at J, leaving 10 bases unmatched. Germline V CDR1 and CDR2: LNHNV, YYDKDF (reference sequence). The CDR3 totals 16 residues. Here the CDR3 DNA reads TGTGCCACCTCGAAGGCGAAGCGGGGCTCCTACAATGAGCAGTTCTTC. Translated, it gives CATSKAKRGSYNEQFF.

This rearrangement joins TRBV5-4 to TRBJ2-3; 8 nucleotides align to TRBD2. Per germline, CDR1 SGHNT and CDR2 YYREEE (reference sequence). V was clipped by 2 bases and J by 7 bases; unmatched bases: 9. The CDR3 is 15 amino acids. The CDR3 reads CASSFPAGGENTQYF. The CDR3 DNA reads as TGTGCCAGCAGCTTCCCCGCGGGAGGCGAAAATACGCAGTATTTT. Filled out from reference TRBV5-4 and TRBJ2-3, the complete variable domain reads ETGVTQSPTHLIKTRGQQVTLRCSSQSGHNTVSWYQQALGQGPQFIFQYYREEENGRGNFPPRFSGLQFPNYSSELNVNALELDDSALYLCASSFPAGGENTQYFGPGTRLTVL.

The chain uses TRBV7-3 and TRBJ2-3; D is perhaps TRBD1 or TRBD2 (5 bases each). CDR1 is SGHTA and CDR2 is FQGTGA in the germline V gene. The CDR3 totals 15 residues. V lost 4 bases to trimming and J lost 2 bases, with 13 bases between them. CDR3 loop: CASSSGTQNTDTQYF. The CDR3 region has the DNA TGTGCCAGCAGCTCCGGGACCCAGAACACAGATACGCAGTATTTT.

This clone was counted between two and nine times. DNA for the CDR3: TGTGCCAGCAGCTTGGGGGACGGGCAGTTCTTC. Translating it yields CASSLGDGQFF. The rearrangement uses TRBV5-6 and TRBJ2-1, with D tentatively TRBD1 or TRBD2 (5 bases each). The germline CDR1 and CDR2 sequences are SGHDT and YYEEEE. V gave up 0 bases and J gave up 12 bases, with 7 bases separating them. This CDR3 contains 11 residues.

The J gene is TRBJ1-5, the V gene TRBV29-1; 7 bases agree with TRBD1. This CDR3 comprises 13 residues. V gave up 4 bases and J gave up 4 bases; unmatched junction bases: 4. Germline V gene lookup returns CDR1 SQVTM and CDR2 ANQGSEA. CDR3 residues: CSVAQGGNQPQHF. The CDR3 bases are TGCAGCGTTGCCCAGGGGGGAAATCAGCCCCAGCATTTT.

This clone came up a few times. This rearrangement joins TRBV2 to TRBJ2-7, with 7 bases identical to TRBD1. J gave up 5 bases and V 5 bases, and 3 bases lay outside the gene matches. CDR1 and CDR2 (germline): SNHLY, FYNNEI. CDR3 length: 12 residues. For the CDR3, the DNA is TGTGCCAGCAGTCAGGACAGGAACGAGCAGTACTTC. Its translation is CASSQDRNEQYF.

The V and J genes are TRBV30 and TRBJ1-2, with D uncertain. Germline V gene data show CDR1 as GTSNPN and CDR2 as SVGIG (reference sequence). This CDR3 spans 12 amino acids. V shed 0 bases and J shed 6 bases, with 8 bases lying between them. The CDR3 region is CAWSVDRDGYTF. As DNA, the CDR3 is TGTGCCTGGAGTGTTGATAGGGATGGCTACACCTTC.

V usage is TRBV11-1 and J usage is TRBJ1-1, with TRBD1 as a possible D gene (6 bases). With 4 bases removed from V and 1 base from J, the gap between germline ends came to 13 bases. The germline CDR1 and CDR2 sequences are SGHAT and FQDESV (reference sequence). This CDR3 is built from 15 residues. The CDR3 sequence: CASSSPGQTNTEAFF. The CDR3 nucleotides are TGTGCCAGCAGCTCCCCGGGACAAACGAACACTGAAGCTTTCTTT.

The chain links TRBV7-2 to TRBJ1-2, with D maybe TRBD1 (5 bases). Trimming pared 5 bases from V and 8 bases from J, leaving 15 bases between. Germline V CDR1 and CDR2: SGHTA, FQGNSA. This CDR3 has 13 residues. Written as DNA, the CDR3 is TGTGCCAGCAGCAAAGACTGGGACTGGGGCTACACCTTC. It specifies CASSKDWDWGYTF.

This chain links TRBV5-5 with TRBJ1-1, with 9 positions matching TRBD1. The junction had 14 bases not matched to a gene; V was cut back by 4 bases and J by 10 bases. Germline V gene lookup returns CDR1 SGHKS and CDR2 YYEKEE (reference sequence). The CDR3 consists of 15 residues. The CDR3 DNA sequence: TGTGCCAGCAGCGGAGGACAGGGGTGGGGGATCAGAGCTTTCTTT. Its protein product is CASSGGQGWGIRAFF. The whole variable domain, remainder taken from reference TRBV5-5 and TRBJ1-1, is DAGVTQSPTHLIKTRGQQVTLRCSPISGHKSVSWYQQVLGQGPQFIFQYYEKEERGRGNFPDRFSARQFPNYSSELNVNALLLGDSALYLCASSGGQGWGIRAFFGQGTRLTVV.

J is TRBJ2-1 and V is TRBV7-7; the D call may be TRBD1 or TRBD2 (6 bases each). This CDR3 has 13 residues. Trimming removed 0 bases from V and 12 bases from J, with 12 bases in between. Germline CDR1 is SSHAT and CDR2 is FNYEAQ (reference sequence). Here the CDR3 reads CASSLAGGRLQFF. CDR3 in DNA: TGTGCCAGCAGCTTAGCGGGGGGCCGTCTGCAGTTCTTC.

The rearrangement uses TRBV11-2 and TRBJ2-2; the D gene could be TRBD1 or TRBD2 (6 bases each). The germline V and J ends were trimmed by 0 bases and 4 bases, with 15 bases remaining between them. From germline, CDR1 is SGHAT and CDR2 FQNNGV. The CDR3 consists of 17 residues. The CDR3 region is CASSLDSLGGRTGELFF. The CDR3 bases are TGTGCCAGCAGCTTAGATTCTCTTGGGGGGCGCACCGGGGAGCTGTTTTTT. The full variable domain, with the rest looked up from reference TRBV11-2 and TRBJ2-2, is EAGVAQSPRYKIIEKRQSVAFWCNPISGHATLYWYQQILGQGPKLLIQFQNNGVVDDSQLPKDRFSAERLKGVDSTLKIQPAKLEDSAVYLCASSLDSLGGRTGELFFGEGSRLTVL.

The chain is built from TRBV6-4 and TRBJ2-1, with 11 bases aligning to TRBD2. V shed 6 bases and J 8 bases; nucleotides not matched to a gene: 9. Germline CDR1 reads MRHNA; CDR2 reads SNTAGT. The CDR3 contains 15 residues. The CDR3 nucleotides read TGTGCCAGCAGGGTAGCGGGGGGGGCTCGCTATGAGCAGTTCTTC. The encoded protein is CASRVAGGARYEQFF.

V and J are TRBV4-2 and TRBJ2-7; the D gene is possibly TRBD1 (6 bases). The germline V gene encodes CDR1 LGHNA and CDR2 YNFKEQ. V shed 4 bases and J shed 6 bases, with 10 bases lying between them. The CDR3 loop spans 12 amino acids. The CDR3 sequence: CASSPTGTEQYF. The CDR3 coding sequence is TGTGCCAGCAGCCCAACAGGGACCGAGCAGTACTTC.

The chain joins TRBV5-4 to TRBJ1-2; the match to TRBD1 covers 9 bases. Germline V gives CDR1 SGHNT, CDR2 YYREEE (reference sequence). V lost 3 bases and J lost 5; bases outside the gene matches: 8. CDR3 size: 15 residues. The CDR3 sequence is CASSSHGQGSYGYTF. In DNA form, the CDR3 reads TGTGCCAGCAGCTCCCACGGACAGGGGAGTTATGGCTACACCTTC.

This clone was seen just once. The chain carries TRBV7-2 and TRBJ2-1; 9 nucleotides match TRBD1. Losses at the gene ends were 6 bases for V and 8 bases for J; bases not matched to a gene: 5. The germline CDR1 and CDR2 sequences are SGHTA and FQGNSA. This CDR3 contains 13 residues. As DNA, the CDR3 is TGTGCCAGCAGTAGAGACAGGGGGGATGAGCAGTTCTTC. It translates to CASSRDRGDEQFF.

The V and J genes are TRBV28 and TRBJ1-1; D perhaps matches TRBD1 (6 bases). The germline CDR1 and CDR2 sequences are MDHEN and SYDVKM. The length of the CDR3 is 13 residues. The V end was cut by 7 bases, the J end by 5 bases, with 14 bases between. CDR3 nucleotides: TGTGCCAGCATCACCAGGGGAATGACTGAAGCTTTCTTT. Its translation is CASITRGMTEAFF.

This chain uses TRBV6-6 with TRBJ2-7; TRBD1 or TRBD2 may be the D gene (5 bases each). Between the trimmed V and J ends, which lost 2 bases and 10 bases, there was a span of 15 bases. Per the germline V gene, CDR1 is MNHNY and CDR2 is SVGAGI (reference sequence). CDR3 length: 13 residues. CDR3 DNA sequence: TGTGCCAGCAGTTACCCAGGGACCGAAGGACAGTACTTC. Translation gives CASSYPGTEGQYF.